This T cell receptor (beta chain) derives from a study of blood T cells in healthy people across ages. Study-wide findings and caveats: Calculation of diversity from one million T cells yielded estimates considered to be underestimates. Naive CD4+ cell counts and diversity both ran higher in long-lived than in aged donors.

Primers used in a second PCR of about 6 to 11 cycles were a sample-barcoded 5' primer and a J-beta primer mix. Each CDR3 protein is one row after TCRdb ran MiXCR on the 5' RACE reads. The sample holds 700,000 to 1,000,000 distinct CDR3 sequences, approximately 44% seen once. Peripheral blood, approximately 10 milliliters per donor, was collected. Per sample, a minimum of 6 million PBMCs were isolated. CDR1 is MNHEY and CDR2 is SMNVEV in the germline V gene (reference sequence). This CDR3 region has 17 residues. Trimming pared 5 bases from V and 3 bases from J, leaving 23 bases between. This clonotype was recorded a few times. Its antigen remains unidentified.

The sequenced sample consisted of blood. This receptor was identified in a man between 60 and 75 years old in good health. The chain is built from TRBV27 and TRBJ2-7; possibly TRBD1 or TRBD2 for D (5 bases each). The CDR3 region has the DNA TGTGCCAGCAGTCGCCTCCCCCCCCAGGGAGTGGTCTACGAGCAGTACTTC. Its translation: CASSRLPPQGVVYEQYF.